The 21 T cell receptor beta chains in this list originate from one sample, sequenced in a study of T cell repertoires in cytomegalovirus infection. TCRdb redid the calling of the reads with MiXCR, one entry per CDR3 protein. The sample contains about 440,000 distinct CDR3 sequences, about a third of which appear only once. The sequenced sample was PBMCs. The receptors stem from a human donor in good health (CMV status not recorded). Some clones in this sample may be carry-over from other donors' samples.

The table lists this clonotype with a few counts. This chain links TRBV7-8 with TRBJ1-1; tentative D call: TRBD1 (5 bases). Germline CDR1 SGHVS, CDR2 FQNEAQ. This CDR3 contains 15 residues. V shed 5 bases and J shed 2 bases, with 15 bases lying between them. Written as DNA, the CDR3 is TGTGCCAGCAGCCCCCACTGGGGGAGAAACACTGAAGCTTTCTTT. Its protein is CASSPHWGRNTEAFF. The full variable domain, its missing parts supplied by reference TRBV7-8 and TRBJ1-1, is GAGVSQSPRYKVAKRGQDVALRCDPISGHVSLFWYQQALGQGPEFLTYFQNEAQLDKSGLPSDRFFAERPEGSVSTLKIQRTQQEDSAVYLCASSPHWGRNTEAFFGQGTRLTVV.

J is TRBJ1-2 and V is TRBV19; no reliable D call. V was shortened by 5 bases and J by 4 bases, with 14 bases between the two germline ends. This CDR3 is 14 amino acids long. CDR1 and CDR2 from the germline V gene are LNHDA and SQIVND (reference sequence). CDR3 amino acids: CASSDKNDGYGYTF. CDR3 coding DNA: TGTGCCAGTAGTGATAAGAACGACGGCTATGGCTACACCTTC.

The chain uses TRBV5-1 and TRBJ1-4, with 12 bases lining up with TRBD1. The trim removed 4 bases at V and 3 bases at J, leaving 7 bases unmatched. CDR3 length equals 17 residues. The germline V gene has CDR1 SGHRS and CDR2 YFSETQ. The CDR3: CASSPGTGGVPNEKLFF. CDR3 nucleotides: TGCGCCAGCAGCCCCGGGACAGGGGGCGTTCCTAATGAAAAACTGTTTTTT.

The V gene is TRBV4-1, the J gene TRBJ2-3; possible D gene TRBD2, 5 bases. Trimming removed 4 bases from V and 2 bases from J, with 13 bases in between. The germline gives CDR1 MGHRA, CDR2 YSYEKL. The CDR3 runs to 15 residues. The CDR3 loop reads CASSRGLVHTDTQYF. As DNA, the CDR3 is TGCGCCAGCAGCCGCGGACTGGTCCACACAGATACGCAGTATTTT.

This clonotype has only a few counts. The chain combines TRBV12-3 or TRBV12-4 with TRBJ1-2; tentatively, D is TRBD1 (5 bases). V lost 6 bases, J lost 4 bases, and 9 bases lay in between. This CDR3 region has 12 residues. The CDR3 bases are TGTGCCAGCAGCCCGGGACTCTATGGCTACACCTTC. Its translation is CASSPGLYGYTF.

At least ten counts were recorded for this clonotype. This chain uses TRBV11-2 with TRBJ2-5; TRBD2 might be the D (5 bases). This CDR3 contains 15 residues. Trimming removed 1 base from V and 3 bases from J, with 12 bases in between. Germline loops: CDR1 SGHAT, CDR2 FQNNGV. CDR3 in DNA: TGTGCCAGCAGCTTAGTTCCCGGGGATAAAGAGACCCAGTACTTC. Protein sequence: CASSLVPGDKETQYF.

This clonotype appeared a few times. The CDR3 region has the DNA TGTGCCAGCACAGGAATCGCTTCCCTCTACAATGAGCAGTTCTTC. Translated, it gives CASTGIASLYNEQFF. The chain couples TRBV25-1 to TRBJ2-1; D is undetermined. From germline, CDR1 is MGHDK and CDR2 SYGVNS. The CDR3 is 15 residues long. The germline V and J ends were trimmed by 7 bases and 3 bases, with 16 bases remaining between them.

This chain joins TRBV5-6 and TRBJ1-2; D is uncertain. V was shortened by 1 base and J by 6 bases, with 13 bases between the two germline ends. The CDR3 extends over 14 amino acids. The germline V gene has CDR1 SGHDT and CDR2 YYEEEE. DNA for the CDR3: TGTGCCAGCAGCTTGTCGGGCACAAACCATGGCTACACCTTC. Translated, it gives CASSLSGTNHGYTF.

This chain connects TRBV28 to TRBJ2-5; 14 nucleotides match TRBD2. The germline gives CDR1 MDHEN, CDR2 SYDVKM. The CDR3 covers 17 residues. V shed 6 bases and J 2 bases; nucleotides not matched to a gene: 8. Here the CDR3 DNA reads TGTGCCAGCAGCTACCGACTAGCGGGGGGGCCACAAGAGACCCAGTACTTC. Amino acids: CASSYRLAGGPQETQYF.

This clonotype was seen many times. The chain couples TRBV7-2 to TRBJ2-3, with no clear D. From germline, CDR1 is SGHTA and CDR2 FQGNSA. Trimming took off 7 bases at V and 1 base at J, with 6 bases between the two ends. The CDR3 consists of 12 residues. For the CDR3, the DNA is TGTGCCAGCATCCCTGGCACAGATACGCAGTATTTT. Amino acid sequence: CASIPGTDTQYF.

CDR3 residues: CASSDGLGRGTNTGELFF. The CDR3 DNA sequence: TGTGCCAGCAGTGATGGTCTTGGTCGGGGCACGAACACCGGGGAGCTGTTTTTT. V gene TRBV25-1 combines with J gene TRBJ2-2; D possibly matches TRBD1 or TRBD2 (5 bases each). V lost 3 bases and J 0 bases, leaving 17 bases between the germline ends. The CDR3 runs 18 residues. In germline, CDR1 is MGHDK, CDR2 SYGVNS.

This chain links TRBV5-1 with TRBJ1-3; TRBD1 matches at 7 bases. The CDR3 consists of 15 residues. Per germline, CDR1 SGHRS and CDR2 YFSETQ. The junction had 4 bases not matched to a gene; V was cut back by 4 bases and J by 0 bases. DNA for the CDR3: TGCGCCAGCAGCCCGGGACAGCCCTCTGGAAACACCATATATTTT. This codes for CASSPGQPSGNTIYF.

Ten or more counts support this clonotype. J is TRBJ2-5 and V is TRBV11-1; maybe TRBD2 (6 bases). CDR3 length: 18 amino acids. V shed 7 bases and J shed 5 bases, with 29 bases lying between them. The germline gives CDR1 SGHAT, CDR2 FQDESV (reference sequence). CDR3 DNA: TGTGCCAGCACTCGGGACTTCGGCTCGGGAATCTTCGGGGAGACCCAGTACTTC. Amino acid sequence: CASTRDFGSGIFGETQYF.

This clonotype was found a few times. CDR3 in DNA: TGTGCCAGCACCGCTTCCCTAGGAGGTGAGCAGTTCTTC. Amino acids: CASTASLGGEQFF. This chain uses TRBV7-6 with TRBJ2-1, with D maybe TRBD2 (5 bases). Trimming shortened V by 7 bases and J by 9 bases, and 16 bases separated the two germline ends. Germline CDR1 is SGHVS and CDR2 is FNYEAQ. CDR3 length equals 13 residues. The entire variable domain, with the rest obtained from reference TRBV7-6 and TRBJ2-1, is as follows: GAGVSQSPRYKVTKRGQDVALRCDPISGHVSLYWYRQALGQGPEFLTYFNYEAQQDKSGLPNDRFSAERPEGSISTLTIQRTEQRDSAMYRCASTASLGGEQFFGPGTRLTVL.

The chain employs TRBV28 and TRBJ2-2; 8 positions match TRBD2. After removal of 5 bases from V and 3 bases from J, the junction contained 5 bases not matched to a gene. This CDR3 region has 15 residues. Germline lookup yields CDR1 MDHEN and CDR2 SYDVKM. The CDR3, as DNA: TGTGCCAGCAGTGTCGGGGGGGCGGACACCGGGGAGCTGTTTTTT. This sequence encodes CASSVGGADTGELFF. Full variable domain (remainder filled in from reference TRBV28 and TRBJ2-2): DVKVTQSSRYLVKRTGEKVFLECVQDMDHENMFWYRQDPGLGLRLIYFSYDVKMKEKGDIPEGYSVSREKKERFSLILESASTNQTSMYLCASSVGGADTGELFFGEGSRLTVL.

There are a few counts of this clonotype. V is TRBV6-1 and J is TRBJ1-2; 7 positions agree with TRBD1. The CDR3 loop spans 13 amino acids. The germline V gene encodes CDR1 MNHNS and CDR2 SASEGT. The V gene end was trimmed by 6 bases and the J gene end by 8 bases; junction bases not matched to a gene: 9. For the CDR3, the DNA is TGTGCCAGCAGCCCAGGGGGTCGAGGAGGCTACACCTTC. Translation gives CASSPGGRGGYTF.

At least ten counts were recorded for this clonotype. This chain uses TRBV7-2 with TRBJ1-2; D ambiguous. The CDR3 has 15 residues. The V gene's germline CDR1 is SGHTA and CDR2 FQGNSA. The ends were cut back, 5 bases at V and 4 bases at J, with 17 bases in the middle. The CDR3 is CASSIPLADGYGYTF. The CDR3 DNA reads TGTGCCAGCAGCATCCCCCTGGCTGATGGCTATGGCTACACCTTC.

As concerns this clonotype: The junction and the germline gene differ at one end; a read error may be behind it. The chain links TRBV11-2 to TRBJ2-5, with 10 bases lining up with TRBD1. The CDR3 covers 12 residues. CDR1 SGHAT and CDR2 FQNNGV come from the germline V gene. CDR3 nucleotides: TGTGCCAGCAGCTTCCGGGACAGGGGACCGGACTTC. It translates to CASSFRDRGPDF.

This rearrangement joins TRBV23-1 to TRBJ2-3; 12 nucleotides match TRBD1. TRBV23-1 is labeled an ORF, and its function is uncertain. V gave up 7 bases and J gave up 1 base; unmatched junction bases: 12. This CDR3 region has 18 residues. CDR3 bases: TGCGCCAGCACCTCACCTTCCGGGACAGGGGGCCGCACAGATACGCAGTATTTT. Amino acids: CASTSPSGTGGRTDTQYF.

This clonotype showed up just a few times. The chain uses TRBV6-5 and TRBJ1-1; D not certain. CDR3 length: 15 residues. Germline lookup yields CDR1 MNHEY and CDR2 SVGAGI. Trimming shortened V by 6 bases and J by 1 base, and 15 bases separated the two germline ends. The CDR3: CASRSLSAWNTEAFF. The CDR3 bases are TGTGCCAGCAGATCCCTCTCTGCATGGAACACTGAAGCTTTCTTT.

The CDR3 nucleotides read TGTGCCAGCAGTAACGGGGGACCGAGCTACGAGCAGTACTTC. Translated, it gives CASSNGGPSYEQYF. The chain links TRBV6-5 to TRBJ2-7; possible D gene TRBD2, 6 bases. Trimming stripped 5 bases from V and 3 bases from J, with 14 bases between. The CDR3 sequence is 14 residues long. Germline loops: CDR1 MNHEY, CDR2 SVGAGI.